This T cell receptor beta chain is drawn from a study of cytomegalovirus exposure and HLA in healthy donors. Primers for the PCR totalled 60 Vbeta and 13 Jbeta. Sequencing was performed with immunoSEQ multiplex PCR; in TCRdb, only in-frame clones are kept and a portion is missing. Of about 160,000 clones in the sample, about 77% were seen once. Notes on this clone: Antigen specificity is unknown.

This CDR3 comprises 14 residues. CDR1 and CDR2 (germline): MDHEN, SYDVKM. Trimming removed 2 bases from V and 4 bases from J; junction bases left unmatched: 4. Regarding the study as a whole: In vitro assays verified that a few CMV-associated chains recognized CMV antigens specifically. The study flagged roughly 160 TCR beta chains as cytomegalovirus-associated. A later examination showed that TCR association rates differed by HLA locus, with DRB1 most and HLA-C fewest.

At collection, donors were nominally healthy, but unrecorded immune exposures were probable. This receptor was taken from a man aged 25 to 40 in good health and CMV-seronegative. The chain is built from TRBV28 and TRBJ2-7; 8 nucleotides agree with TRBD1. The sample comprised PBMCs. CDR3 nucleotide sequence: TGTGCCAGCAGTTTACAGGGGGCAGCTTACGAGCAGTACTTC. Translating it yields CASSLQGAAYEQYF.